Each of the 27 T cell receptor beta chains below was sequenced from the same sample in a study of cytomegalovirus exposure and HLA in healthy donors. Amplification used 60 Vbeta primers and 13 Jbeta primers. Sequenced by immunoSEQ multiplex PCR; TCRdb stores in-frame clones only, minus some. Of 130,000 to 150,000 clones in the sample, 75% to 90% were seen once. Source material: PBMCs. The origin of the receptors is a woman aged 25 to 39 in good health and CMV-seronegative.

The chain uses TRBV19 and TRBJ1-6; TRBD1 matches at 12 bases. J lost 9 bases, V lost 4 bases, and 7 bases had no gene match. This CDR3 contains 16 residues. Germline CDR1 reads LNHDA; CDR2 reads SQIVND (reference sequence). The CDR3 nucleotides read TGTGCCAGTAGTACGGGACAGGGGGCTGGGGGTTCACCCCTCCACTTT. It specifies CASSTGQGAGGSPLHF.

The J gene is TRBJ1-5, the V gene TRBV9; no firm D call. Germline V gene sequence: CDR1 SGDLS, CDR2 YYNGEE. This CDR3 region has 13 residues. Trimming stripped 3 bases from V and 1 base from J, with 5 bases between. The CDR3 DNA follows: TGTGCCAGCAGCGCTAGCAGCAATCAGCCCCAGCATTTT. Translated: CASSASSNQPQHF.

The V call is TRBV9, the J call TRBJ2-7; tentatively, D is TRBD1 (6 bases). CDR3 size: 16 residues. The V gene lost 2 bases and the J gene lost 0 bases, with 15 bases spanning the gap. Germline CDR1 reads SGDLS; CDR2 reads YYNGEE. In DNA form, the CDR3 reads TGTGCCAGCAGCGTCCCCGACAGGCCGATCTCCTACGAGCAGTACTTC. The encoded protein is CASSVPDRPISYEQYF.

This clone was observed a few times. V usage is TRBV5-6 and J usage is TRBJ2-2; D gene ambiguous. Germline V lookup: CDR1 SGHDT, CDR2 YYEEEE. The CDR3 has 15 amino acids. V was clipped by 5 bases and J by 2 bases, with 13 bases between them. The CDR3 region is CASSLASTNTGELFF. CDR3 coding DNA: TGTGCCAGCAGTTTAGCCAGTACAAACACCGGGGAGCTGTTTTTT.

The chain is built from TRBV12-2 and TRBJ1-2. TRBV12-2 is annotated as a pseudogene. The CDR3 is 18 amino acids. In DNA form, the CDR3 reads TGTGCAAGTCGCTTAGCGCGGGATCTGTCGCTCTATGAAAAAGGCTACACCTTC. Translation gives CASRLARDLSLYEKGYTF.

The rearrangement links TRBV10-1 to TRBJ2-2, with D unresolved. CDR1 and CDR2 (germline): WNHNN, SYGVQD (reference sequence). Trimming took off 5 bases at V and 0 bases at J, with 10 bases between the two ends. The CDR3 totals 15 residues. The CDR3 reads CASSLFRANTGELFF. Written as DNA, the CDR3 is TGCGCCAGCAGTCTATTCCGGGCGAACACCGGGGAGCTGTTTTTT.

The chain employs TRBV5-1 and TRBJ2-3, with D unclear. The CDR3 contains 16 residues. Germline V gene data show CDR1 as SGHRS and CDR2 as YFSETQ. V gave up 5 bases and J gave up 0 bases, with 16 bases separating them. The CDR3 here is CASRRLELISTDTQYF. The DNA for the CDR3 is TGCGCCAGCAGGCGTCTAGAGTTGATTAGCACAGATACGCAGTATTTT. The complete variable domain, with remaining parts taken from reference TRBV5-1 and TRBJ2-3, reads KAGVTQTPRYLIKTRGQQVTLSCSPISGHRSVSWYQQTPGQGLQFLFEYFSETQRNKGNFPGRFSGRQFSNSRSEMNVSTLELGDSALYLCASRRLELISTDTQYFGPGTRLTVL.

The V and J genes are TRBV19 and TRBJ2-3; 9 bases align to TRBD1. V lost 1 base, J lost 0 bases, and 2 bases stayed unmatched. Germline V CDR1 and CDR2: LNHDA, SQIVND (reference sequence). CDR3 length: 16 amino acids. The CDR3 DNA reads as TGTGCCAGTAGTATAGGGGACAGGGTTAGCACAGATACGCAGTATTTT. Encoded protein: CASSIGDRVSTDTQYF.

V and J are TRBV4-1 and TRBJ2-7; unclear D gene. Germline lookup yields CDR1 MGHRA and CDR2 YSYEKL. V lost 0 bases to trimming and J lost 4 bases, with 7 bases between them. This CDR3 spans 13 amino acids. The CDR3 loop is CASSQESGYEQYF. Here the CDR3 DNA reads TGCGCCAGCAGCCAAGAGTCAGGTTACGAGCAGTACTTC.

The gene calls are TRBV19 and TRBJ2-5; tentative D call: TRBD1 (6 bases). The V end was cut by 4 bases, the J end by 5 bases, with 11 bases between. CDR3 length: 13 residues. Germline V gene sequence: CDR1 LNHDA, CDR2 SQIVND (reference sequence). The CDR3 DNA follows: TGTGCCAGTAGTACCGACAGGAGGGAGACCCAGTACTTC. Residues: CASSTDRRETQYF. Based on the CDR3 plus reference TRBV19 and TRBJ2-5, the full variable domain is DGGITQSPKYLFRKEGQNVTLSCEQNLNHDAMYWYRQDPGQGLRLIYYSQIVNDFQKGDIAEGYSVSREKKESFPLTVTSAQKNPTAFYLCASSTDRRETQYFGPGTRLLVL.

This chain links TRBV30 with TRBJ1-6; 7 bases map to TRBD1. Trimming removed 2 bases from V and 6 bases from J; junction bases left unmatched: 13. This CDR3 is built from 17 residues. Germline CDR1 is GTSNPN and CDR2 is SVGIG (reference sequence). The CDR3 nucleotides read TGTGCCTGGAGTCCCCTGAGGGGGCCTCGGGGTAATTCACCCCTCCACTTT. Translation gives CAWSPLRGPRGNSPLHF.

CDR3 bases: TGCGCCAGCAGCCAAGGGGTTGGGGGCGGGTACGAGCAGTACTTC. It specifies CASSQGVGGGYEQYF. This chain uses TRBV4-3 with TRBJ2-7; TRBD1 might be the D (6 bases). From germline, CDR1 is LGHNA and CDR2 YSLEER. With 1 base removed from V and 4 bases from J, the gap between germline ends came to 14 bases. The CDR3 is 15 residues long.

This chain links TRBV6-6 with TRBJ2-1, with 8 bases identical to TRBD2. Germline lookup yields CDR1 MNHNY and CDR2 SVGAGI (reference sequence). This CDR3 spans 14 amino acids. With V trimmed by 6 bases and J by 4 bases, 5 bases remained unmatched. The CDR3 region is CASRSGSTYNEQFF. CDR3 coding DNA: TGTGCCAGCAGAAGCGGGAGTACATACAATGAGCAGTTCTTC.

CDR3 in DNA: TGTGCCACTCTTCCCAGCGTAGCGGGAGAAGATACGCAGTATTTT. It specifies CATLPSVAGEDTQYF. The chain combines TRBV7-9 with TRBJ2-3, with TRBD2 matching over 9 bases. V was clipped by 10 bases and J by 5 bases; unmatched bases: 13. The CDR3 contains 15 residues. The V gene's germline CDR1 is SEHNR and CDR2 FQNEAQ (reference sequence). Filled out from reference TRBV7-9 and TRBJ2-3, the complete variable domain reads DTGVSQNPRHKITKRGQNVTFRCDPISEHNRLYWYRQTLGQGPEFLTYFQNEAQLEKSRLLSDRFSAERPKGSFSTLEIQRTEQGDSAMYLCATLPSVAGEDTQYFGPGTRLTVL.

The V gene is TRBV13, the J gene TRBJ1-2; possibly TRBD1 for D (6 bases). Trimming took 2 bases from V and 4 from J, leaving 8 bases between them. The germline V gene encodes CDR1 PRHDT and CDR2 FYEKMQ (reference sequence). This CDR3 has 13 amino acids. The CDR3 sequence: CASSLTGSYGYTF. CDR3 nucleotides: TGTGCCAGCAGCTTAACAGGGTCCTATGGCTACACCTTC.

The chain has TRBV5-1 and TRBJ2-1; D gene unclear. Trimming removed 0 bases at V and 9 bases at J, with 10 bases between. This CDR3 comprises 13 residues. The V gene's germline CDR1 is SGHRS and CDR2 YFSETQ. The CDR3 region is CASSLDGGGEQFF. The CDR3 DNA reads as TGCGCCAGCAGCTTGGACGGCGGCGGTGAGCAGTTCTTC.

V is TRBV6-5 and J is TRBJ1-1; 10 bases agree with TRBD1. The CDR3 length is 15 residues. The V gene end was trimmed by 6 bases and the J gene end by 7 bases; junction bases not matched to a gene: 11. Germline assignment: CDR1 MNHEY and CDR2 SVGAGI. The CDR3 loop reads CASSPGQGVVYEAFF. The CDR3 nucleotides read TGTGCCAGCAGCCCAGGACAGGGGGTCGTTTATGAAGCTTTCTTT.

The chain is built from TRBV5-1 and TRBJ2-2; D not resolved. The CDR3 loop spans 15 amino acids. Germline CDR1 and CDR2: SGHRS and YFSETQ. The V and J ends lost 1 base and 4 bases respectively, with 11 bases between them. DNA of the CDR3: TGCGCCAGCAGCTTGCCAGTCCCAGGCACCGGGGAGCTGTTTTTT. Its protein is CASSLPVPGTGELFF.

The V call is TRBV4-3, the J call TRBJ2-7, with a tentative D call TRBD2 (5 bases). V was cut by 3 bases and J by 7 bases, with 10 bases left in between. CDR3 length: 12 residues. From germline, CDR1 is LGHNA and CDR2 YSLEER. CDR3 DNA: TGCGCCAGCAGCCAGGCGGACTCTGAGCAGTACTTC. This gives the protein CASSQADSEQYF.

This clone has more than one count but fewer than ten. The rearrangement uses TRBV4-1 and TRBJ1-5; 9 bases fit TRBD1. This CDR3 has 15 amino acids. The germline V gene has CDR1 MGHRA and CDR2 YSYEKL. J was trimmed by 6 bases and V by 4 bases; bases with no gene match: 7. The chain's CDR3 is CASSLAGQGLQPQHF. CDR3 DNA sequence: TGCGCCAGCAGCCTGGCAGGACAGGGGCTTCAGCCCCAGCATTTT.

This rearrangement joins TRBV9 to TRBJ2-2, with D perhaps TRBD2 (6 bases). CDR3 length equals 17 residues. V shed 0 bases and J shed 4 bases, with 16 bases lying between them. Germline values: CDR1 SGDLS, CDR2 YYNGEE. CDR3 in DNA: TGTGCCAGCAGCGTAGCCGGGACTGGTTTTTTCACCGGGGAGCTGTTTTTT. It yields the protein CASSVAGTGFFTGELFF. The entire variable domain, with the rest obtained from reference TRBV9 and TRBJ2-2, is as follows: DSGVTQTPKHLITATGQRVTLRCSPRSGDLSVYWYQQSLDQGLQFLIQYYNGEERAKGNILERFSAQQFPDLHSELNLSSLELGDSALYFCASSVAGTGFFTGELFFGEGSRLTVL.

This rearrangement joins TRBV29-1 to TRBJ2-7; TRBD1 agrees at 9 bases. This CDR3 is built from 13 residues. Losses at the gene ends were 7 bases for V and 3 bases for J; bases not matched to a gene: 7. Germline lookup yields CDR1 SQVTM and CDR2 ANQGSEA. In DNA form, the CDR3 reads TGCAGCGCGATGGGACAGGGTATCTACGAGCAGTACTTC. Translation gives CSAMGQGIYEQYF.

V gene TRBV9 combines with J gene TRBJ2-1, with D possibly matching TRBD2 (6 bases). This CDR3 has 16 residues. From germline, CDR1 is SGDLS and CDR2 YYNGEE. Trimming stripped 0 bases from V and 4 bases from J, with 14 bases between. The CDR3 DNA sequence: TGTGCCAGCAGCGTAGAAGGAGGGCCAATGTACAATGAGCAGTTCTTC. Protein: CASSVEGGPMYNEQFF.

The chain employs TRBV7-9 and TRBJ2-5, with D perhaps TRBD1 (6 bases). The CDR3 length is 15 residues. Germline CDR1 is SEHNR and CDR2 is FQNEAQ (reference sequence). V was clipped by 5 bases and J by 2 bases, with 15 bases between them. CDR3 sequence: CASSPRTAEQETQYF. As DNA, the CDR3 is TGTGCCAGCAGCCCGAGGACAGCAGAACAAGAGACCCAGTACTTC.

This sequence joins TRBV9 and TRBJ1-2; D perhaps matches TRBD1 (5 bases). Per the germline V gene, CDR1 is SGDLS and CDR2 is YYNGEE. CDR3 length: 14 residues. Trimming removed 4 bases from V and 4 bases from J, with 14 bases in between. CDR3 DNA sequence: TGTGCCAGCAGCCCACCGGGGGACGGCTATGGCTACACCTTC. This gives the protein CASSPPGDGYGYTF.

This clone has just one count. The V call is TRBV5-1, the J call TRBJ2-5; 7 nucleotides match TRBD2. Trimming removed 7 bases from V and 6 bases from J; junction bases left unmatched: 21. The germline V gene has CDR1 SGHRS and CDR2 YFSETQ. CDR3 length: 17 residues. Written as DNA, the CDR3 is TGCGCCAGCTCCAAGCTCGTCGGGGAGGGCCTTGGGAAGACCCAGTACTTC. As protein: CASSKLVGEGLGKTQYF.

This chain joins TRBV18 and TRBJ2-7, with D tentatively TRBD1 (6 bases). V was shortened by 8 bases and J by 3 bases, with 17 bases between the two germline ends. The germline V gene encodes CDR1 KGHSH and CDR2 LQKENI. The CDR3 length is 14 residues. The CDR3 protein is CASASGVGNYEQYF. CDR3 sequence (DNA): TGTGCCAGCGCTTCAGGGGTGGGGAACTACGAGCAGTACTTC.